What follows is one TCR beta chain and its context. Antigen: not known. This table comes from immunoSEQ multiplex PCR, and its TCRdb copy is limited to in-frame clones, with some not included. Seen here are 75,000 to 80,000 clones, roughly 84% observed once, and the top ten hold around 6.5%. These data come from a study of OX40 agonist ivuxolimab in advanced cancers. About the research overall: At doses from 0.01 to 10 mg/kg, patients were given intravenous ivuxolimab every 2 weeks. Notes on the study in general: Some of the nonresponding patients also showed low levels of normalized T-cell clonal expansion. With doses of 0.1 to 3.0 mg/kg, CD4+ and CD8+ blood T cells had undergone clonal expansion by week 6.

In germline, CDR1 is SGHRS, CDR2 YFSETQ. The CDR3 runs 15 residues. V lost 0 bases and J lost 2, with 10 bases in between. The chain links TRBV5-1 to TRBJ2-3; possible D gene TRBD1, 5 bases. The sequence derives from an adult with an advanced solid tumor such as melanoma, head and neck, liver or kidney cancer. The material sequenced was CD4+ or CD8+ T cells sorted from blood, taken in a trial of the OX40 agonist ivuxolimab. CDR3 amino acids: CASSLAGWDTDTQYF. CDR3 DNA sequence: TGCGCCAGCAGCTTGGCAGGGTGGGACACAGATACGCAGTATTTT.